These 3 T cell receptor beta chains came from one sample sequenced in a study of cytomegalovirus exposure and HLA in healthy donors. Profiled with immunoSEQ multiplex PCR; TCRdb holds only in-frame clones, not every one. The data hold roughly 350,000 clones, with approximately 90% observed a single time. Sequences were obtained from PBMCs. These receptor sequences come from a young woman in good health and CMV-seronegative.

The rearrangement links TRBV19 to TRBJ2-4, with D perhaps TRBD2 (5 bases). V shed 5 bases and J shed 5 bases, with 16 bases lying between them. CDR3 length: 15 residues. Germline CDR1 is LNHDA and CDR2 is SQIVND (reference sequence). The CDR3 nucleotides are TGTGCCAGTAGTCCCAATGGGGTGGGAGAAAACATTCAGTACTTC. Translated: CASSPNGVGENIQYF.

The rearrangement links TRBV19 to TRBJ2-7, with TRBD2 matching over 7 bases. The CDR3 spans 14 residues. Per the germline V gene, CDR1 is LNHDA and CDR2 is SQIVND (reference sequence). The junction had 3 bases not matched to a gene; V was cut back by 1 base and J by 3 bases. Here the CDR3 reads CASSIGLAYYEQYF. The CDR3 DNA reads as TGTGCCAGTAGTATAGGACTAGCATACTACGAGCAGTACTTC. Looking up the rest from reference TRBV19 and TRBJ2-7 gives the full variable domain: DGGITQSPKYLFRKEGQNVTLSCEQNLNHDAMYWYRQDPGQGLRLIYYSQIVNDFQKGDIAEGYSVSREKKESFPLTVTSAQKNPTAFYLCASSIGLAYYEQYFGPGTRLTVT.

This clone showed up just once. The rearrangement links TRBV11-2 to TRBJ2-7; maybe TRBD2 (6 bases). Germline V gene data show CDR1 as SGHAT and CDR2 as FQNNGV. Deletions cut 5 bases from V and 2 bases from J, with 19 bases between. The length of the CDR3 is 16 residues. CDR3 amino acids: CASSPLTGSKTYEQYF. The CDR3 DNA sequence: TGTGCCAGCAGCCCACTTACCGGGAGCAAAACCTACGAGCAGTACTTC.